One sample yielded the 29 T cell receptor beta chains listed below, sequenced in a study of blood T cell repertoires in COVID-19. The method was immunoSEQ multiplex PCR; TCRdb's version includes in-frame clones alone and lacks a portion of them. The sample has some 140,000 clones; about four fifths are singletons. Sequenced material: PBMCs or T cells enriched from blood (not recorded which). Every receptor here comes from a man aged 35 to 55 with acute COVID-19.

The sample holds a few counts of this clone. J is TRBJ1-3 and V is TRBV7-2; 7 bases align to TRBD1. This CDR3 region has 17 residues. Germline V gene lookup returns CDR1 SGHTA and CDR2 FQGNSA. The V segment lost 1 base and the J segment 4 bases; nucleotides outside the gene matches: 10. The CDR3 DNA is TGTGCCAGCAGCTTAGTCGGCAGGGGGTATCTGGGAAACACCATATATTTT. Encoded protein: CASSLVGRGYLGNTIYF.

The chain joins TRBV6-5 to TRBJ2-5; weak D call: TRBD2 (6 bases). The V gene lost 9 bases and the J gene lost 5 bases, with 19 bases spanning the gap. Per germline, CDR1 MNHEY and CDR2 SVGAGI. This CDR3 has 14 amino acids. The CDR3 coding sequence is TGTGCCAGTACCTCCGAGGGCGGGGTCGAGACCCAGTACTTC. It is translated as CASTSEGGVETQYF.

This chain connects TRBV29-1 to TRBJ2-1; TRBD2 is a possible D gene (6 bases). CDR1 SQVTM and CDR2 ANQGSEA come from the germline V gene. The CDR3 has 11 residues. V was clipped by 4 bases and J by 9 bases, with 10 bases between them. The DNA for the CDR3 is TGCAGCGTTGGCCTGGGGGGTGAGCAGTTCTTC. This codes for CSVGLGGEQFF.

The chain joins TRBV4-1 to TRBJ2-2; D is possibly TRBD2 (7 bases). Germline CDR1 and CDR2: MGHRA and YSYEKL. The CDR3 is 17 residues long. The V end lost 5 bases, the J end lost 2 bases, and 18 bases lay between the germline ends. CDR3 residues: CASSDGSRGRNTGELFF. Written as DNA, the CDR3 is TGCGCCAGCAGCGATGGCTCGCGGGGGCGAAACACCGGGGAGCTGTTTTTT.

This clone was observed a handful of times. V usage is TRBV12-5 and J usage is TRBJ1-1; the D gene is possibly TRBD1 (6 bases). The CDR3 has 13 residues. V lost 7 bases and J 0 bases, leaving 9 bases between the germline ends. Looked up from germline, CDR1 is LGHNT and CDR2 is FRNRAP. This CDR3 reads CASVEGVNTEAFF. The CDR3 DNA reads as TGTGCTAGTGTCGAGGGGGTGAACACTGAAGCTTTCTTT.

V usage is TRBV19 and J usage is TRBJ2-6; 11 bases agree with TRBD1. After removal of 4 bases from V and 2 bases from J, the junction contained 7 bases not matched to a gene. The CDR3 covers 18 residues. CDR1 and CDR2 from the germline V gene are LNHDA and SQIVND (reference sequence). DNA of the CDR3: TGTGCCAGTAGTACTGGCCCGGGACAGGGGGCTGGGGCCAACGTCCTGACTTTC. Its translation is CASSTGPGQGAGANVLTF.

This clone was observed a single time. The V call is TRBV5-1, the J call TRBJ2-7; 11 bases match TRBD1. Germline CDR1 reads SGHRS; CDR2 reads YFSETQ. The junction had 4 bases not matched to a gene; V was cut back by 4 bases and J by 4 bases. The CDR3 is made up of 14 amino acids. DNA of the CDR3: TGCGCCAGCAGCGGACAGGGGGCGCGGTACGAGCAGTACTTC. It encodes CASSGQGARYEQYF.

This chain links TRBV30 with TRBJ2-3; D is uncertain. Trimming left V 1 base short and J 0 bases short, with 11 bases between. Germline lookup yields CDR1 GTSNPN and CDR2 SVGIG (reference sequence). The CDR3 has 15 residues. The CDR3 reads CAWSGLYISTDTQYF. CDR3 coding DNA: TGTGCCTGGAGTGGCCTCTATATTAGCACAGATACGCAGTATTTT.

This chain joins TRBV7-9 and TRBJ2-1; possible D gene TRBD1, 5 bases. Germline CDR1 is SEHNR and CDR2 is FQNEAQ (reference sequence). CDR3 size: 14 residues. Trimming removed 5 bases from V and 3 bases from J, with 11 bases in between. CDR3 DNA sequence: TGTGCCAGCAGCCTGCAAGGGGACTACAATGAGCAGTTCTTC. This translates into CASSLQGDYNEQFF.

The chain joins TRBV6-6 to TRBJ2-1, with 7 bases identical to TRBD1. This CDR3 has 17 residues. The V and J ends lost 5 bases and 5 bases, in that order; junction bases with no gene match: 15. CDR1 MNHNY and CDR2 SVGAGI come from the germline V gene (reference sequence). CDR3 amino acids: CASSRFAGTARNNEQFF. The CDR3 coding sequence is TGTGCCAGCAGTCGATTCGCAGGGACAGCTCGGAACAATGAGCAGTTCTTC.

V and J are TRBV7-2 and TRBJ1-5, with TRBD1 identical over 7 bases. The CDR3 covers 16 residues. Looked up from germline, CDR1 is SGHTA and CDR2 is FQGNSA. V was pared by 2 bases and J by 4 bases, with 8 bases of the junction left unmatched. CDR3 in DNA: TGTGCCAGCAGCTTACGGGTGACAGGGATAAATCAGCCCCAGCATTTT. This codes for CASSLRVTGINQPQHF.

V and J are TRBV4-1 and TRBJ1-1; 11 positions match TRBD1. J gave up 5 bases and V 1 base, and 9 bases lay outside the gene matches. This CDR3 has 17 amino acids. Germline-derived CDR1 and CDR2 are MGHRA and YSYEKL. CDR3 DNA sequence: TGCGCCAGCAGCCAAGGGTATGGACAGGGGGCCTTGACTGAAGCTTTCTTT. This gives the protein CASSQGYGQGALTEAFF.

This chain links TRBV25-1 with TRBJ1-2; maybe TRBD1 (6 bases). Per germline, CDR1 MGHDK and CDR2 SYGVNS. The CDR3 is 14 residues long. The V end was cut by 4 bases, the J end by 2 bases, with 11 bases between. The chain's CDR3 is CASSGDTSNYGYTF. DNA of the CDR3: TGTGCCAGCAGTGGGGACACCTCCAACTATGGCTACACCTTC.

The CDR3 loop is CASSFYQRQGNSPLHF. Written as DNA, the CDR3 is TGTGCCAGCAGCTTCTACCAAAGACAGGGGAACTCACCCCTCCACTTT. This chain uses TRBV7-2 with TRBJ1-6; 8 positions match TRBD1. The V segment lost 3 bases and the J segment 10 bases; nucleotides outside the gene matches: 11. There are 16 residues in the CDR3. CDR1 and CDR2 (germline): SGHTA, FQGNSA.

The rearrangement links TRBV7-6 to TRBJ2-5, with unresolved D. V lost 1 base and J lost 4, with 7 bases in between. CDR3 size: 13 residues. CDR1 SGHVS and CDR2 FNYEAQ come from the germline V gene. The CDR3, as DNA: TGTGCCAGCAGCTTAGGGGTAGCAGAGACCCAGTACTTC. This codes for CASSLGVAETQYF.

This clone has a single count. The chain has TRBV6-1 and TRBJ2-1; D possibly corresponds to TRBD1 (5 bases). Germline values: CDR1 MNHNS, CDR2 SASEGT. This CDR3 spans 16 amino acids. Trimming cost V 4 bases and J 2 bases, with 15 bases left between them. DNA for the CDR3: TGTGCCAGCAGTGGCTCCGTTGGGGCGGCCTACAATGAGCAGTTCTTC. Translating it yields CASSGSVGAAYNEQFF.

The V gene is TRBV6-2 or TRBV6-3, the J gene TRBJ1-5; 10 bases map to TRBD1. The CDR3 is 15 residues long. CDR1 is MNHEY and CDR2 is SVGEGT in the germline V gene. The V gene end was trimmed by 4 bases and the J gene end by 4 bases; junction bases not matched to a gene: 4. The CDR3, as DNA: TGTGCCAGCAGTTTGGACAGGGGGGGAAATCAGCCCCAGCATTTT. Encoded protein: CASSLDRGGNQPQHF.

The V and J genes are TRBV6-5 and TRBJ1-1; 7 nucleotides agree with TRBD1. Germline V gene sequence: CDR1 MNHEY, CDR2 SVGAGI. With V trimmed by 2 bases and J by 1 base, 4 bases remained unmatched. This CDR3 comprises 15 residues. Here the CDR3 DNA reads TGTGCCAGCAGTTACCAAGGGGGCCAGAACACTGAAGCTTTCTTT. It yields the protein CASSYQGGQNTEAFF.

This rearrangement joins TRBV2 to TRBJ2-2; TRBD1 might be the D (6 bases). Trimming shortened V by 5 bases and J by 6 bases, and 16 bases separated the two germline ends. This CDR3 is 15 amino acids long. Per the germline V gene, CDR1 is SNHLY and CDR2 is FYNNEI. Here the CDR3 reads CASSSGTPGAGELFF. The CDR3 nucleotides are TGTGCCAGCAGTTCCGGGACACCGGGTGCCGGGGAGCTGTTTTTT. Variable domain in full (rest from reference TRBV2 and TRBJ2-2): EPEVTQTPSHQVTQMGQEVILRCVPISNHLYFYWYRQILGQKVEFLVSFYNNEISEKSEIFDDQFSVERPDGSNFTLKIRSTKLEDSAMYFCASSSGTPGAGELFFGEGSRLTVL.

This rearrangement joins TRBV5-1 to TRBJ2-1; 14 bases match TRBD2. This CDR3 region has 16 residues. V trimming: 4 bases; J trimming: 6 bases; junction bases outside the gene matches: 6. Germline V CDR1 and CDR2: SGHRS, YFSETQ. In DNA form, the CDR3 reads TGCGCCAGCAGCCGACTAGCGGGAGGGCTTAGCAATGAGCAGTTCTTC. Translation gives CASSRLAGGLSNEQFF.

The CDR3 nucleotides read TGTGCCACCAGCAGAGCTAGCGGCCCCCAAGAGACCCAGTACTTC. It is translated as CATSRASGPQETQYF. The gene calls are TRBV15 and TRBJ2-5; TRBD2 agrees at 7 bases. CDR1 and CDR2 (germline): LNHNV, YYDKDF (reference sequence). The CDR3 has 15 residues. V lost 1 base and J lost 1; bases outside the gene matches: 3.

The CDR3 DNA reads TGTGCCAGTAGTCTTAGACTTGGCCAGCCCCAGCATTTT. Residues: CASSLRLGQPQHF. The chain has TRBV19 and TRBJ1-5, with unresolved D. Per germline, CDR1 LNHDA and CDR2 SQIVND (reference sequence). The ends were cut back, 5 bases at V and 7 bases at J, with 12 bases in the middle. This CDR3 comprises 13 residues.

V gene TRBV6-5 combines with J gene TRBJ2-1; D perhaps matches TRBD2 (7 bases). This CDR3 comprises 13 residues. Germline CDR1 MNHEY, CDR2 SVGAGI. The CDR3 spells CATSGGPNNEQFF. In DNA, the CDR3 is TGTGCTACTTCCGGGGGGCCAAACAATGAGCAGTTCTTC.

V is TRBV19 and J is TRBJ1-2; D is unresolved. This CDR3 is built from 11 residues. V lost 3 bases to trimming and J lost 5 bases, with 4 bases between them. The germline V gene has CDR1 LNHDA and CDR2 SQIVND (reference sequence). The CDR3 spells CASSIEYGYTF. The CDR3 region has the DNA TGTGCCAGTAGTATCGAGTATGGCTACACCTTC. Variable domain in full (rest from reference TRBV19 and TRBJ1-2): DGGITQSPKYLFRKEGQNVTLSCEQNLNHDAMYWYRQDPGQGLRLIYYSQIVNDFQKGDIAEGYSVSREKKESFPLTVTSAQKNPTAFYLCASSIEYGYTFGSGTRLTVV.

CDR3 region: CASYRDRIYGYTF. The CDR3, as DNA: TGTGCCAGTTACCGGGACAGAATCTATGGCTACACCTTC. V and J are TRBV19 and TRBJ1-2, with TRBD1 identical over 7 bases. This CDR3 has 13 amino acids. Trimming took 8 bases from V and 4 from J; bases not matched to a gene: 7. Germline V gene sequence: CDR1 LNHDA, CDR2 SQIVND (reference sequence).

The genes are TRBV19 and TRBJ1-1, with D hard to call. Germline V gives CDR1 LNHDA, CDR2 SQIVND (reference sequence). The CDR3 has 14 amino acids. Deletions cut 7 bases from V and 4 bases from J, with 16 bases between. The CDR3 reads CASNQLPLSTEAFF. Written as DNA, the CDR3 is TGTGCCAGTAACCAACTCCCGTTGAGCACTGAAGCTTTCTTT.

The chain links TRBV2 to TRBJ1-6; a possible D gene is TRBD1 (6 bases). V lost 9 bases and J lost 6, with 12 bases in between. Looked up from germline, CDR1 is SNHLY and CDR2 is FYNNEI. This CDR3 spans 13 amino acids. The DNA of the CDR3 is TGTGCCAGTTACAGGGACATTAATTCACCCCTCCACTTT. It translates to CASYRDINSPLHF.

The chain recombines TRBV7-2 with TRBJ2-3; D is ambiguous. Germline-derived CDR1 and CDR2 are SGHTA and FQGNSA. Deletions cut 2 bases from V and 2 bases from J, with 14 bases between. The CDR3 runs 16 residues. In DNA, the CDR3 is TGTGCCAGCAGCTTACTTTTTAGCAGATACACAGATACGCAGTATTTT. Translating it yields CASSLLFSRYTDTQYF.

The V and J genes are TRBV10-1 and TRBJ2-3, with 14 bases aligning to TRBD2. Per germline, CDR1 WNHNN and CDR2 SYGVQD (reference sequence). The CDR3 consists of 16 residues. With V trimmed by 8 bases and J by 3 bases, 7 bases remained unmatched. In nucleotides, the CDR3 is TGCGCCAGCGGTACCCGACTAGCGGGAGGGACAGATACGCAGTATTTT. Its translation is CASGTRLAGGTDTQYF.